What follows are 29 T cell receptor beta chains derived from one specimen sequenced in a study of cytomegalovirus exposure and HLA in healthy donors (dated by TCRdb to about 2017). To prepare the library, the immunoSEQ multiplex PCR assay was applied. The multiplex PCR relied on a mix of 60 forward primers for TCR Vbeta segments and 13 reverse primers for TCR Jbeta segments. TCRdb limited this immuneACCESS table to in-frame rearrangements with V and J called. A share of clones is missing; checked studies link under half to unresolved V genes, and the rest is unexplained. The sample has under 50,000 clones on record, around three fifths of them singletons. The top ten clones comprise about 17% of the sample. Sequencing was performed on PBMCs. The receptors come from a man aged 50-60 years in good health and CMV-seropositive.

The J gene is TRBJ2-5, the V gene TRBV12-5; 9 bases align to TRBD2. J was trimmed by 5 bases and V by 5 bases; bases with no gene match: 15. CDR1 is LGHNT, CDR2 FRNRAP, per germline. The CDR3 has 17 residues. The CDR3 coding sequence is TGTGCTAGTGGTGGGGGGCTAGCGGGGCTGAGGGGGGAGACCCAGTACTTC. It yields the protein CASGGGLAGLRGETQYF.

In its sample, this clone was seen once. V usage is TRBV5-1 and J usage is TRBJ1-6; no clear D. Germline-derived CDR1 and CDR2 are SGHRS and YFSETQ. The CDR3 spans 19 residues. The V and J ends lost 2 bases and 0 bases respectively, with 18 bases between them. In DNA, the CDR3 is TGCGCCAGCAGCTTCCATTATGGCGGGCAGAGCTCCTATAATTCACCCCTCCACTTT. It encodes CASSFHYGGQSSYNSPLHF.

The chain links TRBV5-4 to TRBJ2-7, with 11 bases that match TRBD2. CDR1 and CDR2 (germline): SGHNT, YYREEE (reference sequence). The CDR3 is 15 residues long. With 3 bases clipped from V and 0 bases from J, the junction kept 2 bases outside the gene matches. This CDR3 reads CASSSLAGGSYEQYF. Written as DNA, the CDR3 is TGTGCCAGCAGCTCCCTAGCGGGGGGCTCCTACGAGCAGTACTTC.

V gene TRBV4-3 combines with J gene TRBJ1-4, with 9 bases lining up with TRBD1. J was trimmed by 7 bases and V by 4 bases; bases with no gene match: 7. Germline assignment: CDR1 LGHNA and CDR2 YSLEER. CDR3 length: 15 residues. CDR3 DNA sequence: TGCGCCAGCAGCCGAGGGACAGGGCAGGTTGAAAAACTGTTTTTT. Its protein product is CASSRGTGQVEKLFF.

The V gene is TRBV6-5, the J gene TRBJ2-7; 8 nucleotides line up with TRBD1. V trimming: 7 bases; J trimming: 4 bases; junction bases outside the gene matches: 0. Germline loops: CDR1 MNHEY, CDR2 SVGAGI. The length of the CDR3 is 11 residues. Here the CDR3 reads CASNRGYEQYF. CDR3 sequence (DNA): TGTGCCAGCAACAGGGGGTACGAGCAGTACTTC.

The rearrangement links TRBV6-5 to TRBJ1-1; 7 bases are a match to TRBD1. V gave up 5 bases and J gave up 3 bases; unmatched junction bases: 9. The CDR3 sequence is 15 residues long. CDR1 is MNHEY, CDR2 SVGAGI, per germline. CDR3 sequence (DNA): TGTGCCAGCAGTAGAACAGGGGATTGGGACACTGAAGCTTTCTTT. This codes for CASSRTGDWDTEAFF.

This clone was seen just once. The genes are TRBV7-9 and TRBJ1-2, with 8 bases that match TRBD1. Losses at the gene ends were 5 bases for V and 1 base for J; bases not matched to a gene: 6. Germline V gene sequence: CDR1 SEHNR, CDR2 FQNEAQ (reference sequence). This CDR3 contains 15 residues. Here the CDR3 reads CASSTTGGGNYGYTF. The CDR3 nucleotides are TGTGCCAGCAGCACCACAGGGGGAGGTAACTATGGCTACACCTTC. Using reference TRBV7-9 and TRBJ1-2 for the parts outside the CDR3, the full variable domain is DTGVSQNPRHKITKRGQNVTFRCDPISEHNRLYWYRQTLGQGPEFLTYFQNEAQLEKSRLLSDRFSAERPKGSFSTLEIQRTEQGDSAMYLCASSTTGGGNYGYTFGSGTRLTVV.

This rearrangement joins TRBV4-1 to TRBJ1-1; D possibly corresponds to TRBD1 (6 bases). The germline V gene has CDR1 MGHRA and CDR2 YSYEKL. The CDR3 runs to 15 residues. Trimming took 1 base from V and 0 from J, leaving 9 bases between them. The DNA for the CDR3 is TGCGCCAGCAGCCAAGTTACAGGGATGAACACTGAAGCTTTCTTT. This sequence encodes CASSQVTGMNTEAFF.

CDR3 coding DNA: TGTGCCACCAGGGCGGGACAGAAGAACACTGAAGCTTTCTTT. Its translation is CATRAGQKNTEAFF. This chain joins TRBV15 and TRBJ1-1; TRBD1 agrees at 7 bases. Losses at the gene ends were 6 bases for V and 1 base for J; bases not matched to a gene: 5. The CDR3 is 14 residues long. The germline CDR1 and CDR2 sequences are LNHNV and YYDKDF (reference sequence).

The chain carries TRBV6-5 and TRBJ2-7, with 11 bases fitting TRBD2. The junction had 6 bases not matched to a gene; V was cut back by 5 bases and J by 6 bases. The CDR3 consists of 14 residues. The germline V gene encodes CDR1 MNHEY and CDR2 SVGAGI. The CDR3 nucleotides are TGTGCCAGCAGTAAAATAGCGGGGGGGGCCGAGCAGTACTTC. It is translated as CASSKIAGGAEQYF.

This chain connects TRBV4-3 to TRBJ2-7, with D perhaps TRBD2 (5 bases). Trimming stripped 0 bases from V and 6 bases from J, with 9 bases between. The CDR3 runs 13 residues. Germline V lookup: CDR1 LGHNA, CDR2 YSLEER. As DNA, the CDR3 is TGCGCCAGCAGCCAAGAGCTAGCTCTCGAGCAGTACTTC. Protein: CASSQELALEQYF.

CDR3 region: CASSYARGNTIYF. The DNA for the CDR3 is TGTGCCAGCAGTTACGCGAGGGGAAACACCATATATTTT. The genes are TRBV6-5 and TRBJ1-3, with unresolved D. The CDR3 loop spans 13 amino acids. CDR1 MNHEY and CDR2 SVGAGI come from the germline V gene. V lost 2 bases, J lost 4 bases, and 6 bases lay in between.

In its sample, this clone was seen a few times. The chain links TRBV6-5 to TRBJ2-7, with 7 bases aligning to TRBD2. CDR1 MNHEY and CDR2 SVGAGI come from the germline V gene. The CDR3 sequence is 14 residues long. With 7 bases clipped from V and 4 bases from J, the junction kept 10 bases outside the gene matches. CDR3 nucleotides: TGTGCCAGCACCTTCGGGAGGTACGGGTACGAGCAGTACTTC. Its translation is CASTFGRYGYEQYF.

V usage is TRBV7-3 and J usage is TRBJ2-4; 7 nucleotides agree with TRBD2. Germline V gene data show CDR1 as SGHTA and CDR2 as FQGTGA. The CDR3 is 19 amino acids. J gave up 5 bases and V 3 bases, and 19 bases lay outside the gene matches. In DNA form, the CDR3 reads TGTGCCAGCAGCTTTATTCTTCCCCTCAGGGTAGCGGGCGAAAACATTCAGTACTTC. Its translation: CASSFILPLRVAGENIQYF.

J is TRBJ2-7 and V is TRBV18; D perhaps matches TRBD2 (6 bases). Trimming took 0 bases from V and 2 from J, leaving 8 bases between them. Germline CDR1 and CDR2: KGHSH and LQKENI. The CDR3 totals 14 residues. The DNA for the CDR3 is TGTGCCAGCTCACCACCTAGCGGAACCTACGAGCAGTACTTC. This encodes CASSPPSGTYEQYF.

This chain joins TRBV28 and TRBJ1-5, with 10 nucleotides matching TRBD1. The J segment lost 5 bases and the V segment lost 2 bases, leaving 0 bases of the junction unmatched. This CDR3 region has 14 residues. Germline assignment: CDR1 MDHEN and CDR2 SYDVKM. The CDR3 is CASSLGQGDQPQHF. The CDR3 DNA sequence: TGTGCCAGCAGTTTAGGACAGGGGGATCAGCCCCAGCATTTT.

The CDR3 DNA sequence: TGTGCCACCTCGACAGGGAACTATGGCTACACCTTC. It yields the protein CATSTGNYGYTF. The chain has TRBV6-5 and TRBJ1-2; 7 positions match TRBD1. The trim removed 10 bases at V and 2 bases at J, leaving 4 bases unmatched. Germline-derived CDR1 and CDR2 are MNHEY and SVGAGI. This CDR3 region has 12 residues.

In this sample, this clone turned up a few times. The chain links TRBV6-1 to TRBJ2-7, with a weak D call TRBD1 (5 bases). Germline V gene data show CDR1 as MNHNS and CDR2 as SASEGT. The CDR3 covers 12 residues. V was clipped by 7 bases and J by 3 bases, with 10 bases between them. The CDR3 nucleotides read TGTGCCAGCAAGGAGACAGTCTACGAGCAGTACTTC. It specifies CASKETVYEQYF.

The rearrangement links TRBV19 to TRBJ1-1, with no clear D. CDR1 LNHDA and CDR2 SQIVND come from the germline V gene (reference sequence). V was cut by 3 bases and J by 5 bases, with 7 bases left in between. The CDR3 loop spans 12 amino acids. CDR3 loop: CASSIGSTEAFF. CDR3 DNA sequence: TGTGCCAGTAGTATCGGTAGTACTGAAGCTTTCTTT.

The chain recombines TRBV9 with TRBJ2-1, with 7 bases identical to TRBD1. This CDR3 is built from 13 residues. The germline V gene has CDR1 SGDLS and CDR2 YYNGEE. Trimming took 4 bases from V and 8 from J; bases not matched to a gene: 6. CDR3 region: CASSPDRAHEQFF. Here the CDR3 DNA reads TGTGCCAGCAGCCCCGACAGGGCCCATGAGCAGTTCTTC.

The V call is TRBV28, the J call TRBJ1-1, with a tentative D call TRBD1 (5 bases). V was shortened by 5 bases and J by 11 bases, with 15 bases between the two germline ends. The germline V gene encodes CDR1 MDHEN and CDR2 SYDVKM. This CDR3 spans 12 amino acids. CDR3 sequence (DNA): TGTGCCAGCAGTGCCCCAGGGTTAGCCGCTTTCTTT. Protein sequence: CASSAPGLAAFF.

The chain couples TRBV19 to TRBJ2-5, with 8 bases matching TRBD1. V was pared by 10 bases and J by 0 bases, with 7 bases of the junction left unmatched. The CDR3 sequence is 14 residues long. Germline CDR1 is LNHDA and CDR2 is SQIVND (reference sequence). CDR3 residues: CATSRQGHQETQYF. The CDR3 DNA is TGTGCCACCTCCCGACAGGGGCACCAAGAGACCCAGTACTTC.

The chain is built from TRBV7-2 and TRBJ2-7; TRBD2 is a possible D gene (5 bases). V lost 5 bases and J 2 bases, leaving 13 bases between the germline ends. CDR3 size: 14 residues. CDR1 is SGHTA and CDR2 is FQGNSA in the germline V gene. CDR3 amino acids: CASSPRRGTYEQYF. CDR3 sequence (DNA): TGTGCCAGCAGCCCTCGTAGAGGGACCTACGAGCAGTACTTC.

The chain uses TRBV1 and TRBJ1-4; the table's TRBD1 call for D was not verified on the DNA. TRBV1 is classified as a pseudogene. The CDR3 sequence is 15 residues long. The CDR3 DNA reads TGCACCAGCAGCCCTCCCCGGACAGGGAATGAAAAACTGTTTTTT. Its translation: CTSSPPRTGNEKLFF.

V gene TRBV25-1 combines with J gene TRBJ2-5, with 9 positions matching TRBD1. Germline CDR1 reads MGHDK; CDR2 reads SYGVNS. V was clipped by 7 bases and J by 11 bases; unmatched bases: 2. The CDR3 loop spans 10 amino acids. The CDR3, as DNA: TGTGCCAGCATGGGACAGGGTCAGTACTTC. It translates to CASMGQGQYF.

This rearrangement joins TRBV7-8 to TRBJ1-5; D remains unclear. Trimming took 4 bases from V and 6 from J, leaving 13 bases between them. The CDR3 has 14 residues. Germline CDR1 and CDR2: SGHVS and FQNEAQ. CDR3 DNA sequence: TGTGCCAGCAGCTCAGGACTAGCAAGTCAGCCCCAGCATTTT. As protein: CASSSGLASQPQHF.

This clone has just a few counts. The chain links TRBV15 to TRBJ2-7; tentatively, D is TRBD1 (6 bases). Trimming took off 7 bases at V and 5 bases at J, with 18 bases between the two ends. The CDR3 is 14 residues long. CDR1 is LNHNV and CDR2 is YYDKDF in the germline V gene (reference sequence). CDR3: CATTRDRMSNEQYF. The CDR3 DNA follows: TGTGCCACCACAAGAGACAGGATGTCCAACGAGCAGTACTTC.

The J gene is TRBJ1-1, the V gene TRBV5-4, with 8 bases lining up with TRBD1. The trim removed 0 bases at V and 5 bases at J, leaving 6 bases unmatched. The germline V gene has CDR1 SGHNT and CDR2 YYREEE (reference sequence). The CDR3 consists of 15 residues. DNA of the CDR3: TGTGCCAGCAGCTTGGAATCAGGGGGCGTGACTGAAGCTTTCTTT. Translating it yields CASSLESGGVTEAFF.

V usage is TRBV5-1 and J usage is TRBJ1-1, with D perhaps matching TRBD1 (5 bases). Trimming shortened V by 7 bases and J by 3 bases, and 16 bases separated the two germline ends. From germline, CDR1 is SGHRS and CDR2 YFSETQ. The CDR3 consists of 14 residues. The DNA of the CDR3 is TGCGCCAGCTTCACCGGGAGGGGAGACACTGAAGCTTTCTTT. Protein: CASFTGRGDTEAFF.